This TCR beta chain originates from a study of T cell responses to AZD1222 COVID-19 vaccine. This table comes from immunoSEQ multiplex PCR, and its TCRdb copy is limited to in-frame clones, with some not included. The sample includes some 200,000 clones, just over 90% of them seen just once. Of note for this clone: The antigen remains undetermined.

Trimming took off 7 bases at V and 6 bases at J, with 16 bases between the two ends. The length of the CDR3 is 14 residues. CDR1 is KGHSH, CDR2 LQKENI, per germline. Study results and limitations: Donors were mostly white British, more females; clonal diversity possibly underestimated. Samples come after the peak T cell response, not at day 14. After two AZD1222 doses, spike-specific TCR breadth and depth rose versus day 0.

The gene calls are TRBV18 and TRBJ2-1; TRBD1 or TRBD2 may be the D gene (5 bases each). The clonotype comes from an adult who received the MenACWY meningococcal vaccine as a control. The starting material was peripheral blood, obtained 28 days after the second dose of the MenACWY control vaccine. CDR3 residues: CASYLLGAVNEQFF. The DNA for the CDR3 is TGTGCCAGCTACCTCCTCGGGGCCGTCAATGAGCAGTTCTTC.